This TCR beta chain was sequenced during a study of human T cells and chemical hapten exposure. This clonotype was seen at least ten times. What it recognizes is unknown. Study findings and constraints: With regard to DPC sensitization, TCRs above 1 in 1000 frequency did not change. Relative to controls, expanded TCRs formed significantly more large CDR3 similarity clusters.

In TCRdb, the RACE reads were re-called with MiXCR into one record per CDR3 protein. The table includes more than 150,000 distinct CDR3 sequences, about 14% detected once. Time point noted: patch test 1, 2 weeks after DPC sensitization. Treatment denoted: therapeutic diphenylcyclopropenone sensitization with weekly scalp DPC. Non-pregnant alopecia patients aged 18 to 70, suitable for DPC therapy. The V end was cut by 3 bases, the J end by 1 base, with 6 bases between. The germline gives CDR1 SGHTA, CDR2 FQGNSA. The CDR3 extends over 13 amino acids. Material: whole blood, obtained in connection with sensitization to the hapten diphenylcyclopropenone (DPC). The rearrangement uses TRBV7-2 and TRBJ1-1, with unresolved D. This receptor was obtained from a woman aged 25-40 years with alopecia areata. Some clones in this sample may be carry-over from other donors' samples. Here the CDR3 reads CASSFGPNTEAFF. The CDR3 coding sequence is TGTGCCAGCAGCTTTGGGCCGAACACTGAAGCTTTCTTT.